A selection of T cell receptor beta chains follows, all from one sample in a study of OX40 agonist ivuxolimab in advanced cancers. The assay was immunoSEQ multiplex PCR, and TCRdb's table has in-frame clones only and misses some. The sample lists approximately 81,000 clones, over 75% occurring once. The specimen comprised CD4+ or CD8+ T cells sorted from blood, sampled in a trial of the OX40 agonist ivuxolimab. The receptors were sampled from an adult with an advanced solid tumor such as melanoma, head and neck, liver or kidney cancer. Both conserved end residues are part of each CDR3. The order of the fields is CDR3 DNA, CDR3 protein, clone size, V gene, J gene, D gene. A D gene is named only where the DNA matches it firmly. Size values are once, few and many counts, or a class for expanded clones, and some rows have none.

CDR3 DNA: TGCGCCAGCAGCTGGGACAGGGGATCTAAGGACGAGCAGTACTTC
CDR3 protein: CASSWDRGSKDEQYF
clone size: .
V gene: TRBV5-1
J gene: TRBJ2-7
D gene: TRBD1

CDR3 DNA: TGTGCCAGCAGTGAACAGGGGGTAATGAACACTGAAGCTTTCTTT
CDR3 protein: CASSEQGVMNTEAFF
clone size: .
V gene: TRBV2
J gene: TRBJ1-1
D gene: TRBD1

CDR3 DNA: TGTGCCAGCAGCTTACAAGCGGGGGGGCGAGATACGCAGTATTTT
CDR3 protein: CASSLQAGGRDTQYF
clone size: .
V gene: TRBV11-1
J gene: TRBJ2-3
D gene: TRBD2

CDR3 DNA: TGCAGCGTTCTTAGCTTAAAGGACTCCGGGGAGCTGTTTTTT
CDR3 protein: CSVLSLKDSGELFF
clone size: .
V gene: TRBV29-1
J gene: TRBJ2-2
D gene: .

CDR3 DNA: TGTGCCAGCAGCCCGGGACTAGGGGCCGGGGAGCTGTTTTTT
CDR3 protein: CASSPGLGAGELFF
clone size: .
V gene: TRBV7-9
J gene: TRBJ2-2
D gene: TRBD2

CDR3 DNA: TGTGCCAGCAGCTTAGGTCAGGGGTCGATGACCAAAAACATTCAGTACTTC
CDR3 protein: CASSLGQGSMTKNIQYF
clone size: few
V gene: TRBV7-9
J gene: TRBJ2-4
D gene: .

CDR3 DNA: TGTGCCAGCAGCCAATCGTACGAAAAACTGTTTTTT
CDR3 protein: CASSQSYEKLFF
clone size: .
V gene: TRBV16
J gene: TRBJ1-4
D gene: .

CDR3 DNA: TGCGCCAGCAGCCGACAACAGAACGAGCAGTACTTC
CDR3 protein: CASSRQQNEQYF
clone size: .
V gene: TRBV5-1
J gene: TRBJ2-7
D gene: .

CDR3 DNA: TGCGCCAGCAGTAAAGCAGGGGTAGATTATGGCTACACCTTC
CDR3 protein: CASSKAGVDYGYTF
clone size: .
V gene: TRBV4-1
J gene: TRBJ1-2
D gene: .

CDR3 DNA: TGTGCCAGCAGCCGACAGTGGAACACCGGGGAGCTGTTTTTT
CDR3 protein: CASSRQWNTGELFF
clone size: .
V gene: TRBV27
J gene: TRBJ2-2
D gene: .

CDR3 DNA: TGTGCCAGCAGTGGGGGCGAGACAGATACGCAGTATTTT
CDR3 protein: CASSGGETDTQYF
clone size: .
V gene: TRBV6-4
J gene: TRBJ2-3
D gene: .

CDR3 DNA: TGTGCCAGCAGCGGGGACACCGAAGGCTACACCTTC
CDR3 protein: CASSGDTEGYTF
clone size: .
V gene: TRBV9
J gene: TRBJ1-2
D gene: .

CDR3 DNA: TGTGCCAGCAGCCCTTCTGCGAGCAATCAGCCCCAGCATTTT
CDR3 protein: CASSPSASNQPQHF
clone size: .
V gene: TRBV14
J gene: TRBJ1-5
D gene: .

CDR3 DNA: TGTGCCAGCAGCTCCGGTATAGGATGGCGGGGGAGGACCGGGGAGCTGTTTTTT
CDR3 protein: CASSSGIGWRGRTGELFF
clone size: .
V gene: TRBV7-9
J gene: TRBJ2-2
D gene: TRBD2

CDR3 DNA: TGTGCCAGTAGTTCGTCAGGTGGGGGATCTAACTATGGCTACACCTTC
CDR3 protein: CASSSSGGGSNYGYTF
clone size: .
V gene: TRBV19
J gene: TRBJ1-2
D gene: .

CDR3 DNA: TGTGCCAGCTCACCAGAGGTCCAGTCAAACATTCAGTACTTC
CDR3 protein: CASSPEVQSNIQYF
clone size: .
V gene: TRBV18
J gene: TRBJ2-4
D gene: .

CDR3 DNA: TGTGCCAGTAGTATAGCCCGGAGGCAGGGGTCGGCAGATACGCAGTATTTT
CDR3 protein: CASSIARRQGSADTQYF
clone size: .
V gene: TRBV19
J gene: TRBJ2-3
D gene: .

CDR3 DNA: TGTGCCAGCAGTCTTACCGGGACAGGGCCATCAGATACGCAGTATTTT
CDR3 protein: CASSLTGTGPSDTQYF
clone size: .
V gene: TRBV27
J gene: TRBJ2-3
D gene: TRBD1

CDR3 DNA: TGTGCCAGCAGCCCCCACGGGGATAGCAATCAGCCCCAGCATTTT
CDR3 protein: CASSPHGDSNQPQHF
clone size: few
V gene: TRBV9
J gene: TRBJ1-5
D gene: .

CDR3 DNA: TGTACCAGCAGGGACAGGGCCTATGGCTACACCTTC
CDR3 protein: CTSRDRAYGYTF
clone size: .
V gene: TRBV2
J gene: TRBJ1-2
D gene: TRBD1

CDR3 DNA: TGTGCCAGCAGCCAGGGGACTAGCGGGAGTCGGAGCACAGATACGCAGTATTTT
CDR3 protein: CASSQGTSGSRSTDTQYF
clone size: medium-sized
V gene: TRBV7-3
J gene: TRBJ2-3
D gene: TRBD2

CDR3 DNA: TGTGCCAGTAGTCCGGACAGGGGCTCTGGCTACACCTTC
CDR3 protein: CASSPDRGSGYTF
clone size: .
V gene: TRBV19
J gene: TRBJ1-2
D gene: TRBD1

CDR3 DNA: TGTGCCAGTAGTGGGTCTGGAATCGAGCAGTACTTC
CDR3 protein: CASSGSGIEQYF
clone size: .
V gene: TRBV19
J gene: TRBJ2-7
D gene: .

CDR3 DNA: TGTGCCAGCAGCCCCCAGATCGTGGAATCTGGAAACACCATATATTTT
CDR3 protein: CASSPQIVESGNTIYF
clone size: once
V gene: TRBV7-6
J gene: TRBJ1-3
D gene: .

CDR3 DNA: TGTGCCAGCAGCTTTTTAGGGGGGGCGAACACTGAAGCTTTCTTT
CDR3 protein: CASSFLGGANTEAFF
clone size: .
V gene: TRBV11-2
J gene: TRBJ1-1
D gene: .

CDR3 DNA: TGCGCCAGCAGCTTGGCTTCGTTGGACAGAAGCTATGGCTACACCTTC
CDR3 protein: CASSLASLDRSYGYTF
clone size: .
V gene: TRBV5-1
J gene: TRBJ1-2
D gene: .

CDR3 DNA: TGTGCCAGCAGCGCGGACAGGGGGCTTCGTGGCTACACCTTC
CDR3 protein: CASSADRGLRGYTF
clone size: .
V gene: TRBV7-2
J gene: TRBJ1-2
D gene: TRBD1

CDR3 DNA: TGCGCCAGCAGCCAAGAGGCGGACTACGGTGAAAAACTGTTTTTT
CDR3 protein: CASSQEADYGEKLFF
clone size: .
V gene: TRBV4-3
J gene: TRBJ1-4
D gene: .

CDR3 DNA: TGCAGCGTTAAGTACGAGCAGTACTTC
CDR3 protein: CSVKYEQYF
clone size: .
V gene: TRBV29-1
J gene: TRBJ2-7
D gene: .

CDR3 DNA: TGCAGCGCCGCTCGGGGGTCCCCCTACGAGCAGTACTTC
CDR3 protein: CSAARGSPYEQYF
clone size: .
V gene: TRBV29-1
J gene: TRBJ2-7
D gene: .

CDR3 DNA: TGTGCCAGCTCCCGCGACAGGGATTTCTCCTATGAGCAGTTCTTC
CDR3 protein: CASSRDRDFSYEQFF
clone size: .
V gene: TRBV18
J gene: TRBJ2-1
D gene: TRBD1

CDR3 DNA: TGTGCCAGCAGCTTACCCTGGACCCATAATGAAAAACTGTTTTTT
CDR3 protein: CASSLPWTHNEKLFF
clone size: .
V gene: TRBV7-9
J gene: TRBJ1-4
D gene: .

CDR3 DNA: TGTGCCAGCAGCTTAGGCCGCGGGAGGGCTTACGAGCAGTACTTC
CDR3 protein: CASSLGRGRAYEQYF
clone size: few
V gene: TRBV13
J gene: TRBJ2-7
D gene: TRBD2

CDR3 DNA: TGTGCCATCAGTGGTCCGGAGCGGACCGGGGGGAATGAGCAGTTCTTC
CDR3 protein: CAISGPERTGGNEQFF
clone size: .
V gene: TRBV10-3
J gene: TRBJ2-1
D gene: TRBD2

CDR3 DNA: TGTGCCAGCAGTTCTGGACAAGACTATAATTCACCCCTCCACTTT
CDR3 protein: CASSSGQDYNSPLHF
clone size: .
V gene: TRBV6-5
J gene: TRBJ1-6
D gene: .

CDR3 DNA: TGCGCCAGCAGCTTGGGCGCGGGCCGGGGAGAGACCCAGTACTTC
CDR3 protein: CASSLGAGRGETQYF
clone size: once
V gene: TRBV5-1
J gene: TRBJ2-5
D gene: .

CDR3 DNA: TGTGCCAGCAGCTTGGTATTCGGCGGGGTTGAAAAACTGTTTTTT
CDR3 protein: CASSLVFGGVEKLFF
clone size: .
V gene: TRBV5-8
J gene: TRBJ1-4
D gene: .

CDR3 DNA: TGTGCCAGCAGCTCGGGCCGGGCTATCTATGGCTACACCTTC
CDR3 protein: CASSSGRAIYGYTF
clone size: .
V gene: TRBV5-4
J gene: TRBJ1-2
D gene: .

CDR3 DNA: TGTGCCAGCAAGATCGGCGGAGCAGATACGCAGTATTTT
CDR3 protein: CASKIGGADTQYF
clone size: few
V gene: TRBV6-6
J gene: TRBJ2-3
D gene: .

CDR3 DNA: TGTGCCAGCAGTAGTACGTCGGCCTACGAGCAGTACTTC
CDR3 protein: CASSSTSAYEQYF
clone size: .
V gene: TRBV11-3
J gene: TRBJ2-7
D gene: .

CDR3 DNA: TGTGCCAGCAGTTTCACCCAGCGTGAGAGGGATACGCAGTATTTT
CDR3 protein: CASSFTQRERDTQYF
clone size: .
V gene: TRBV6-5
J gene: TRBJ2-3
D gene: .

CDR3 DNA: TGCGCCAGCAGCCAAGGTTTTCAGAATCAGCCCCAGCATTTT
CDR3 protein: CASSQGFQNQPQHF
clone size: .
V gene: TRBV4-1
J gene: TRBJ1-5
D gene: .

CDR3 DNA: TGTGCCAGCAGTTTATCGAAGGGGCCTATCACTGAAGCTTTCTTT
CDR3 protein: CASSLSKGPITEAFF
clone size: once
V gene: TRBV27
J gene: TRBJ1-1
D gene: .

CDR3 DNA: TGTGCCAGCAGTGACGAAGGTAGGGCGGGGAACACTGAAGCTTTCTTT
CDR3 protein: CASSDEGRAGNTEAFF
clone size: .
V gene: TRBV6-1
J gene: TRBJ1-1
D gene: .

CDR3 DNA: TGTGCCAGCAGCTTAGGGGGCGGCTCCTACGAGCAGTACTTC
CDR3 protein: CASSLGGGSYEQYF
clone size: .
V gene: TRBV7-9
J gene: TRBJ2-7
D gene: .

CDR3 DNA: TGTGCCAGCAGCACACCGGAGACAGACCTCTATGGCTACACCTTC
CDR3 protein: CASSTPETDLYGYTF
clone size: .
V gene: TRBV13
J gene: TRBJ1-2
D gene: .